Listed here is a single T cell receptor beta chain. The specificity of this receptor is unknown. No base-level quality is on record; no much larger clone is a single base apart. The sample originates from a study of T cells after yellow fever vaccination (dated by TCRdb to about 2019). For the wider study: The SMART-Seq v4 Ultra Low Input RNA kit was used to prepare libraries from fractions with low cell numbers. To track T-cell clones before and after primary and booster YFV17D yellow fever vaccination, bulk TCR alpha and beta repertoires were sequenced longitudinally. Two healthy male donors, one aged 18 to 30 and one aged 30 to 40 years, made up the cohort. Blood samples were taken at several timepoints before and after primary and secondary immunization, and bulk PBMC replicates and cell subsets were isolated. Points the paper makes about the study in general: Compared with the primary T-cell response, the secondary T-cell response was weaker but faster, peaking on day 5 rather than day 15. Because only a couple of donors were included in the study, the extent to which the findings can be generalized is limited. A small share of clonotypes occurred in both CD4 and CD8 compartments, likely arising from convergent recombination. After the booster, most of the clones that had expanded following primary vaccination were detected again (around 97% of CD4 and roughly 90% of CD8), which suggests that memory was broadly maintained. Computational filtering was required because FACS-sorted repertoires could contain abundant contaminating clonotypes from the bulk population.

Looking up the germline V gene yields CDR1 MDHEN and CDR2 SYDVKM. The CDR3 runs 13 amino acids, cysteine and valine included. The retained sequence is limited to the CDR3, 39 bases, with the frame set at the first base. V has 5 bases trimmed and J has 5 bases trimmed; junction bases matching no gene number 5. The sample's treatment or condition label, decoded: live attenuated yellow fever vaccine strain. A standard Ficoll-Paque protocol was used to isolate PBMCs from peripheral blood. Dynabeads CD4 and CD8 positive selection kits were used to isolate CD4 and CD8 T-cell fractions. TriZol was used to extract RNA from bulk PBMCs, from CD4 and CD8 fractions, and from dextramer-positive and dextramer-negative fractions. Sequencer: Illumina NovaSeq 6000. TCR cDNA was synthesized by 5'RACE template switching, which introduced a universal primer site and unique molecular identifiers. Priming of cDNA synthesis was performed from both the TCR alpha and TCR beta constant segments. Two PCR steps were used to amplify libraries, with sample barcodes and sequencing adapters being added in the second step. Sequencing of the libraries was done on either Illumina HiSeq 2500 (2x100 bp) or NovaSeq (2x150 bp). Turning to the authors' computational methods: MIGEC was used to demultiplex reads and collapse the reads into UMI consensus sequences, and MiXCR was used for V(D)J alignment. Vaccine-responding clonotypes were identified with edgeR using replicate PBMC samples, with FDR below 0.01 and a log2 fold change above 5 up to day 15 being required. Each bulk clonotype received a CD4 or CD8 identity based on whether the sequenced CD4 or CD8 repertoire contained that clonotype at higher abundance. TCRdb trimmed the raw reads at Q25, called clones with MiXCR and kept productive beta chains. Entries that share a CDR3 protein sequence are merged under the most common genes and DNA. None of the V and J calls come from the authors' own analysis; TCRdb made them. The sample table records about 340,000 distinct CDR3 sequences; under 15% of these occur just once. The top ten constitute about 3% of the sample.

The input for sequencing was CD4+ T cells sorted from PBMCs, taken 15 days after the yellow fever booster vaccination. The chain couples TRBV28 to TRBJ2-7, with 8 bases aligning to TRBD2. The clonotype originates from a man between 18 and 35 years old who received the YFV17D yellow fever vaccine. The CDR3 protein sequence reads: CASSPGGDHEQYV. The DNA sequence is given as TGTGCCAGCAGTCCGGGGGGGGACCACGAGCAGTACGTC.